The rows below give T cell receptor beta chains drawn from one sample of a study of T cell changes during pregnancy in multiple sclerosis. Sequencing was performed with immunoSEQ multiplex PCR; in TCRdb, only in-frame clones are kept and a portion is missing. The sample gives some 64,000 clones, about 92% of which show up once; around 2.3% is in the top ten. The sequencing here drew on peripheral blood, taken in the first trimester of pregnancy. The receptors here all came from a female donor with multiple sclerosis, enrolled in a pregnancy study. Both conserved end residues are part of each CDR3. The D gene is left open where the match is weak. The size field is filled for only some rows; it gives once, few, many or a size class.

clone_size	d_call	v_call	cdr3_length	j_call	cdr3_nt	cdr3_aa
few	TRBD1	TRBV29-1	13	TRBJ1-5	TGCAGCGTCGGGACAGGTAGCAATCAGCCCCAGCATTTT	CSVGTGSNQPQHF
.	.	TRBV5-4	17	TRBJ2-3	TGTGCCAGCAGCCCTGAATTTAGCGCCATGGCAACAGATACGCAGTATTTT	CASSPEFSAMATDTQYF
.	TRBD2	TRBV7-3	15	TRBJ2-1	TGTGCCAGCAGCTTAGTGTCCGGGGGGGACAATGAGCAGTTCTTC	CASSLVSGGDNEQFF
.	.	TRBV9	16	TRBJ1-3	TGTGCCAGCAGCGTAGAAGGCCAGCCAGGGTGGAACACCATATATTTT	CASSVEGQPGWNTIYF
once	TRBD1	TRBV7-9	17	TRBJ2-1	TGTGCCAGCAGCCCTCGGGACAGGGGGCTGGACTACAATGAGCAGTTCTTC	CASSPRDRGLDYNEQFF
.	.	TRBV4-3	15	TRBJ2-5	TGCGCCAGCAGCCGTAGCGTCAATACGGGGGAGACCCAGTACTTC	CASSRSVNTGETQYF
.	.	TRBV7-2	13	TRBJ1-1	TGTGCCACTTCAAAACAGGGAAGCACTGAAGCTTTCTTT	CATSKQGSTEAFF
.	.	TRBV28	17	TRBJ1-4	TGTGCCAGCAGTTTTCGTATTCCTCCCTCAACTAATGAAAAACTGTTTTTT	CASSFRIPPSTNEKLFF
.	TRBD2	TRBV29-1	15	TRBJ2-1	TGCAGCGCCCCCCGCGCGGGAGGAAGTAGCAATGAGCAGTTCTTC	CSAPRAGGSSNEQFF
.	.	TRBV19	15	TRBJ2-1	TGTGCCACCGAGAAGGGTAGCGTACCCTACAATGAGCAGTTCTTC	CATEKGSVPYNEQFF
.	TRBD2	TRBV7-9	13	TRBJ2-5	TGTGCCAGCAGCTTGACTAGCGGAGAGACCCAGTACTTC	CASSLTSGETQYF
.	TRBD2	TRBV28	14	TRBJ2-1	TGTGCCAGCAGTCGGACTAGCGGGAACAATGAGCAGTTCTTC	CASSRTSGNNEQFF
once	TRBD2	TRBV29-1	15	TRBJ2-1	TGCAGCGGGACTAGCGGGAGAGGGTGGAACAATGAGCAGTTCTTC	CSGTSGRGWNNEQFF
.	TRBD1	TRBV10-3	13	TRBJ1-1	TGTGCCATCAGTAGGACAGGGGGAAGTGAAGCTTTCTTT	CAISRTGGSEAFF
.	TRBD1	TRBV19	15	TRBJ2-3	TGTGCCAGTAGAAGGGCGGACAGGTCCACAGATACGCAGTATTTT	CASRRADRSTDTQYF
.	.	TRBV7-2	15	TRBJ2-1	TGTGCCAGCAGCTTAGTACGGGGGTCCTACAATGAGCAGTTCTTC	CASSLVRGSYNEQFF
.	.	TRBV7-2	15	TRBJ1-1	TGTGCCAGCAGCTTGAACCCTACAGGGAACCCTGAAGCTTTCTTT	CASSLNPTGNPEAFF
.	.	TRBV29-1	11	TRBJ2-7	TGCAGCGTACGGGAGTCTAACGAGCAGTACTTC	CSVRESNEQYF
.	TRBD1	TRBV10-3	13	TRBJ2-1	TGTGCCACCGCACCGACAGGGATCCATGAGCAGTTCTTC	CATAPTGIHEQFF
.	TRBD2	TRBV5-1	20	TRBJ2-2	TGCGCCAGCAGCTTGCCTCCGGGACTAGCGGTCAAAACGAACACCGGGGAGCTGTTTTTT	CASSLPPGLAVKTNTGELFF
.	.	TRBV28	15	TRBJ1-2	TGTGCCAGCAGTTTACCCGCAGGGTTTGGCTATGGCTACACCTTC	CASSLPAGFGYGYTF
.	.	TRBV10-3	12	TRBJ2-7	TGTGCCACTGCGGGACAGATCTACGAGCAGTACTTC	CATAGQIYEQYF
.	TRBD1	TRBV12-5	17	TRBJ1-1	TGTGCTAGTGGTTTGGTATTCCATGTGACAGGGGCCACTGAAGCTTTCTTT	CASGLVFHVTGATEAFF
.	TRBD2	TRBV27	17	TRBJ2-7	TGTGCCAGCAGTTTATCGCCCAGCGGGAGCTTTCAAGGCGAGCAGTACTTC	CASSLSPSGSFQGEQYF
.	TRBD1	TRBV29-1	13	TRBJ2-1	TGCAGCGTAAGGGACAGTATATTCGATGAGCAGTTCTTC	CSVRDSIFDEQFF
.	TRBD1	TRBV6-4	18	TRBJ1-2	TGTGCCAGCAGTGAAAGGCCGACAGGGGGCGGGCGGCGCTATGGCTACACCTTC	CASSERPTGGGRRYGYTF
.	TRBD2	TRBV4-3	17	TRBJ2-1	TGCGCCAGCAGCCAAGAAGGGGCGGGAGGGCCGTACAATGAGCAGTTCTTC	CASSQEGAGGPYNEQFF
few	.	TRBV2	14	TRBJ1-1	TGTGCCAGCAGTGAAGCCAGGATGAACACTGAAGCTTTCTTT	CASSEARMNTEAFF
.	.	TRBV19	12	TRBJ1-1	TGTGCCAGTAGTAAGGGGGAGTTCCGAGCTTTCTTT	CASSKGEFRAFF
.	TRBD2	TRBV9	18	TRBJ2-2	TGTGCCAGCAGCGCCCCGATGGGGACTAGCGGAGTCACCGGGGAGCTGTTTTTT	CASSAPMGTSGVTGELFF
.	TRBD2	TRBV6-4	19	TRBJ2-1	TGTGCCAGCAGCCCCTACGGGCTAGCGGGAGGGTCTTCTCACAATGAGCAGTTCTTC	CASSPYGLAGGSSHNEQFF
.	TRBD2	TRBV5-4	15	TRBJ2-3	TGTGCCAGCAGACTAGCGGGAGCCCGCACAGATACGCAGTATTTT	CASRLAGARTDTQYF
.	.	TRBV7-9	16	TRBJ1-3	TGTGCCAGCAGCTTACCGTCAATCGCGGCGGGAAACACCATATATTTT	CASSLPSIAAGNTIYF
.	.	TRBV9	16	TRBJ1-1	TGTGCCAGCAGTCGGGACATAGACCGCATGAACACTGAAGCTTTCTTT	CASSRDIDRMNTEAFF
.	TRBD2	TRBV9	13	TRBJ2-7	TGTGCCAGCAGCCCCGGGACTAACTACGAGCAGTACTTC	CASSPGTNYEQYF
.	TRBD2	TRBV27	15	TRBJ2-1	TGTGCCAGCCGGGACGGGGCGGGAGTCTACAATGAGCAGTTCTTC	CASRDGAGVYNEQFF
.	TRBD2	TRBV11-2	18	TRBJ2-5	TGTGCCAGCAGCCCCCATATGGGACTAGCGGGAGATACAGAGACCCAGTACTTC	CASSPHMGLAGDTETQYF
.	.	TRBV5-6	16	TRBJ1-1	TGTGCCAGCAGCTTGGCGGGGGGGCCCACCACGGCTGAAGCTTTCTTT	CASSLAGGPTTAEAFF
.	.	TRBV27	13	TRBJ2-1	TGTGCCAGCAGTGAGCTTCCGGACAATGAGCAGTTCTTC	CASSELPDNEQFF
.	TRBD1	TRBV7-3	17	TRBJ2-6	TGTGCCAGCAGCTTTGGGACAGGGATCCCTGGGGCCAACGTCCTGACTTTC	CASSFGTGIPGANVLTF
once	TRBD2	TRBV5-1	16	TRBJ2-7	TGCGCCAGCAGCTTGGCGGCGGGAGGGCCCTCGGACGAGCAGTACTTC	CASSLAAGGPSDEQYF
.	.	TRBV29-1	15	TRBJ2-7	TGCAGCGTTGAAGAGGAGGTGAGTGACTCCTACGAGCAGTACTTC	CSVEEEVSDSYEQYF
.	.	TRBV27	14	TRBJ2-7	TGTGCCAGCAGTAGCGGACTGAGCTCCTACGAGCAGTACTTC	CASSSGLSSYEQYF
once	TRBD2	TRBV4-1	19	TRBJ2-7	TGCGCCAGCAGCCAGTATCTAGCGGTCGGAATCCCAAGCTCCTACGAGCAGTACTTC	CASSQYLAVGIPSSYEQYF